This TCR beta chain was found in a study of technical replicates of blood from a handful of donors. Clones were sequenced by immunoSEQ multiplex PCR, and TCRdb holds only the in-frame ones, with some missing. The sample lists approximately 81,000 clones; 70% to 90% were seen once. In germline, CDR1 is LGHNA, CDR2 YSLEER. This CDR3 comprises 16 residues. Trimming removed 4 bases at V and 0 bases at J, with 14 bases between. This clonotype originated in a human donor in good health. Some clones in this sample may be carry-over from other donors' samples. This sequence joins TRBV4-3 and TRBJ2-3, with D possibly TRBD1 on 6 matching bases. Source material: PBMCs. The CDR3 nucleotides are TGCGCCAGCAGCCCAACCGGGACACTCAGCACAGATACGCAGTATTTT. It yields the protein CASSPTGTLSTDTQYF.